The 4 T cell receptor beta chains below were found in one sample sequenced in a study of blood T cell repertoires in COVID-19. Using immunoSEQ multiplex PCR, the repertoire was profiled, and TCRdb retains in-frame clones only, with some absent. The sample lists 68,000 or so clones; 75% to 90% were seen once. Sequencing was done on a sample of peripheral blood. These receptors came from a man aged 30 to 45 with acute or convalescent COVID-19.

This rearrangement joins TRBV6-6 to TRBJ1-2, with D hard to call. Germline lookup yields CDR1 MNHNY and CDR2 SVGAGI (reference sequence). CDR3 length: 13 residues. V lost 0 bases and J lost 8, with 10 bases in between. CDR3 in DNA: TGTGCCAGCAGTTACTCACTTTCGGAGGGCTACACCTTC. Its translation: CASSYSLSEGYTF.

CDR3 nucleotide sequence: TGTGCCAGCAGCTCCCTGGACACCCTCTATGGCTACACCTTC. Protein sequence: CASSSLDTLYGYTF. The chain employs TRBV5-5 and TRBJ1-2; D might be TRBD1 (5 bases). CDR3 size: 14 residues. Germline CDR1 SGHKS, CDR2 YYEKEE (reference sequence). Trimming took off 3 bases at V and 4 bases at J, with 13 bases between the two ends. The complete variable domain, with remaining parts taken from reference TRBV5-5 and TRBJ1-2, reads DAGVTQSPTHLIKTRGQQVTLRCSPISGHKSVSWYQQVLGQGPQFIFQYYEKEERGRGNFPDRFSARQFPNYSSELNVNALLLGDSALYLCASSSLDTLYGYTFGSGTRLTVV.

The genes are TRBV30 and TRBJ1-1; the D gene is possibly TRBD1 (6 bases). The CDR3 is 13 residues long. Germline loops: CDR1 GTSNPN, CDR2 SVGIG (reference sequence). V shed 3 bases and J shed 2 bases, with 10 bases lying between them. The DNA for the CDR3 is TGTGCCTGGAGAACAGGGCCTAACACTGAAGCTTTCTTT. This gives the protein CAWRTGPNTEAFF.

This clone was picked up one time. The rearrangement joins TRBV5-4 to TRBJ2-7; 8 nucleotides align to TRBD2. The length of the CDR3 is 11 residues. V dropped 9 bases and J dropped 6; count of bases not matched to a gene: 5. The germline V gene encodes CDR1 SGHNT and CDR2 YYREEE (reference sequence). This CDR3 reads CATGGKAEQYF. For the CDR3, the DNA is TGTGCCACGGGGGGGAAGGCCGAGCAGTACTTC. Supplemented by reference TRBV5-4 and TRBJ2-7, the full variable domain reads ETGVTQSPTHLIKTRGQQVTLRCSSQSGHNTVSWYQQALGQGPQFIFQYYREEENGRGNFPPRFSGLQFPNYSSELNVNALELDDSALYLCATGGKAEQYFGPGTRLTVT.